This TCR beta chain was captured by sequencing in a study of blood T cell repertoires in COVID-19. The assay was immunoSEQ multiplex PCR, and TCRdb's table has in-frame clones only and misses some. The data show 380,000 or so clones, roughly 86% seen once. The source material was PBMCs or T cells enriched from blood (not recorded which). This sequence was found in a young man who had recovered from COVID-19.

The CDR3 reads CSATDREAFF. CDR3 DNA sequence: TGCAGTGCAACCGACAGAGAAGCTTTCTTT. The chain employs TRBV20-1 and TRBJ1-1, with D possibly TRBD1 on 5 matching bases. Germline V gene lookup returns CDR1 DFQATT and CDR2 SNEGSKA (reference sequence). Trimming removed 6 bases from V and 8 bases from J, with 10 bases in between. CDR3 length equals 10 residues.